This entry lists 5 T cell receptor beta chains sequenced from one sample in a study of blood T cells in healthy people across ages. Sample-barcoded 5' priming and a J-beta primer mix drove a second PCR of roughly 7 to 11 cycles. TCRdb passed the 5' RACE reads through MiXCR, listing each CDR3 protein once. Among 870,000 or so distinct CDR3 sequences listed, roughly 26% were seen once. The sequencing input was blood. These receptor sequences come from a woman at least 80 years old in good health.

With regard to this clonotype: A clone one base away is much larger, so this may be a read error. The chain has TRBV5-1 and TRBJ2-1, with D possibly being TRBD1 or TRBD2 (6 bases each). CDR3 length equals 16 residues. V lost 6 bases to trimming and J lost 6 bases, with 22 bases between them. Per the germline V gene, CDR1 is SGHRS and CDR2 is YFSETQ. CDR3 nucleotide sequence: TGCGCCAGCACTTCCTACTACCAAAAGGGGGGCAATGAGCAGTTCTTC. It specifies CASTSYYQKGGNEQFF.

Turning to this clonotype: Just one base apart from a much larger clone, this may be a read error. The V call is TRBV7-2, the J call TRBJ2-1, with 8 bases matching TRBD1. Germline lookup yields CDR1 SGHTA and CDR2 FQGNSA. With V trimmed by 9 bases and J by 5 bases, 9 bases remained unmatched. This CDR3 spans 14 amino acids. The chain's CDR3 is CASLQGEAHNEQFF. The CDR3 nucleotides read TGTGCCAGTTTACAGGGGGAGGCCCACAATGAGCAGTTCTTC.

In its sample, this clonotype was seen once. A junction boundary mismatches the germline segment, possibly from a read error. The J gene is TRBJ2-1, the V gene TRBV5-6; 9 bases match TRBD1. Germline V gene data show CDR1 as SGHDT and CDR2 as YYEEEE. The CDR3 contains 15 residues. The CDR3 spells CAGSLVGTGRNEQFF. DNA for the CDR3: TGTGCCGGCAGCTTGGTCGGGACAGGGAGAAATGAGCAGTTCTTC.

For this clonotype: An end of the junction does not agree with germline; a read error may underlie this. The CDR3 is CASSLQLAITEVFF. CDR3 nucleotide sequence: TGTGCCAGCAGCTTACAGTTAGCCATTACTGAAGTTTTCTTT. This chain links TRBV11-2 with TRBJ1-1; D ambiguous. There are 14 residues in the CDR3. From germline, CDR1 is SGHAT and CDR2 FQNNGV.

This clonotype has a single count. A much larger clonotype is one base distant, so this may be a read error. The gene calls are TRBV2 and TRBJ2-6, with a possible D match to TRBD1 (5 bases). Looked up from germline, CDR1 is SNHLY and CDR2 is FYNNEI. There are 15 residues in the CDR3. The CDR3 sequence: CASSTRNTGANVRTF. Here the CDR3 DNA reads TGTGCCAGCAGTACAAGGAACACTGGGGCCAACGTCCGGACTTTC.